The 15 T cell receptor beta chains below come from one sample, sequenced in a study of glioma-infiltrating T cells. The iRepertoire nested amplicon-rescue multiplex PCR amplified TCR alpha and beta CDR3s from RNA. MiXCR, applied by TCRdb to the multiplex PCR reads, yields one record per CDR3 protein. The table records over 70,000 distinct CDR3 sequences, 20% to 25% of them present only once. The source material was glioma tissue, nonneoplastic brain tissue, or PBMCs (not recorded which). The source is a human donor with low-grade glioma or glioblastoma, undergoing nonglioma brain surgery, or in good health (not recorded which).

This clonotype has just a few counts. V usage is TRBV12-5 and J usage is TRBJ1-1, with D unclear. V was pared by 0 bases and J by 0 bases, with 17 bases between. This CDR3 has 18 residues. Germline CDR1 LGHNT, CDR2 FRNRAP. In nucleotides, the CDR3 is TGTGCTAGTGGTTTGGTACGCTCCATCCGCCTGGTGAACACTGAAGCTTTCTTT. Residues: CASGLVRSIRLVNTEAFF.

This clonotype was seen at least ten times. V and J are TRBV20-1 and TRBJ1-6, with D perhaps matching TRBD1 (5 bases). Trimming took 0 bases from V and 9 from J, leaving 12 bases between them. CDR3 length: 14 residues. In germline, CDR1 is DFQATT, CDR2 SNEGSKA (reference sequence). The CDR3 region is CSARDRGAGSPLHF. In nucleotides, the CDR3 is TGCAGTGCTAGAGATAGGGGTGCGGGTTCACCCCTCCACTTT.

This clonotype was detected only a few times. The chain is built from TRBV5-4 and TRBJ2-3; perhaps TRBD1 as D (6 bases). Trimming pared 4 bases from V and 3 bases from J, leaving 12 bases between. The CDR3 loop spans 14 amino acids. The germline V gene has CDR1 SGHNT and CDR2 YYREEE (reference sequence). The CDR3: CASSPAGQTDTQYF. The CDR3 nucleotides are TGTGCCAGCAGCCCCGCCGGACAGACAGATACGCAGTATTTT.

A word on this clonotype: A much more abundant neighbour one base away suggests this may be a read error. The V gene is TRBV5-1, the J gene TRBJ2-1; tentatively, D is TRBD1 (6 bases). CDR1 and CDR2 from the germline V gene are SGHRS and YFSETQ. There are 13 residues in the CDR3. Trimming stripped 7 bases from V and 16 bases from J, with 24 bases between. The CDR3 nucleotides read TGCGCCAGCGGCCCCGGCCAAAGACAGGCCTATTTCTTC. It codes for CASGPGQRQAYFF.

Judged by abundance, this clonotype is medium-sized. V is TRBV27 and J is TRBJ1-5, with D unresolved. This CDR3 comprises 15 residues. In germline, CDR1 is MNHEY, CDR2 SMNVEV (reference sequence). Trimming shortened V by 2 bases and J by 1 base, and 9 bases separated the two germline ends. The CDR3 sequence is CASSLMAGSNQPQHF. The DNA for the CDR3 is TGTGCCAGCAGTTTAATGGCTGGGAGCAATCAGCCCCAGCATTTT.

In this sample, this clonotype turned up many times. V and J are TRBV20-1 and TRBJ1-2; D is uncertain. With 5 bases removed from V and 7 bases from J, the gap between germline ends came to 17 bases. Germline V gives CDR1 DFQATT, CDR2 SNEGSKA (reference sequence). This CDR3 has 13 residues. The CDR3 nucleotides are TGCAGTGCTGGCACGGGCTCATATACTGGCTACACCTTC. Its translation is CSAGTGSYTGYTF.

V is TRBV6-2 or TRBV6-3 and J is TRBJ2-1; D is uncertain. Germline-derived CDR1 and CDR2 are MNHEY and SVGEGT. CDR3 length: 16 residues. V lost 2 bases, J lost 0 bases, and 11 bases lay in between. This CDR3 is CASSYTRTSSYNEQFF. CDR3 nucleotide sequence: TGTGCCAGCAGTTACACCCGGACCAGCTCCTACAATGAGCAGTTCTTC.

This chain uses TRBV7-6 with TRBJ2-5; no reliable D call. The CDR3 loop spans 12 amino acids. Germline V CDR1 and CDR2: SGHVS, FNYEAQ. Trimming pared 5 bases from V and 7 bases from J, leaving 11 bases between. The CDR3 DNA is TGTGCCAGCAGCGACGTTGTGCGGACCCAGTACTTC. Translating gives CASSDVVRTQYF.

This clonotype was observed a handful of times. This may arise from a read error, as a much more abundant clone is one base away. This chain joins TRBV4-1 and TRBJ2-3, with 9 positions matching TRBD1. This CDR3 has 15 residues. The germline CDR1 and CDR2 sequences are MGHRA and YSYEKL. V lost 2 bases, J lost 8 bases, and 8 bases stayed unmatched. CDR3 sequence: CASSQIQGAGGTQYF. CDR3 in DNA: TGCGCCAGCAGCCAAATACAGGGGGCTGGAGGTACGCAGTATTTT.

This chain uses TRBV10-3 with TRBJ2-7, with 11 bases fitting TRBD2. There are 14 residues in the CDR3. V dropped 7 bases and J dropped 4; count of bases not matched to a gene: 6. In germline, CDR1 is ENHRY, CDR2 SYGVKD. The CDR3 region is CAITATSGIYEQYF. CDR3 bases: TGTGCCATCACCGCGACTAGCGGGATTTACGAGCAGTACTTC.

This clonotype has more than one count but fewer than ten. CDR3: CASSPLGGLDQPQHF. DNA of the CDR3: TGCGCCAGCAGCCCGCTGGGGGGACTTGATCAGCCCCAGCATTTT. The J gene is TRBJ1-5, the V gene TRBV5-1, with D possibly TRBD1 on 5 matching bases. V was cut by 4 bases and J by 5 bases, with 16 bases left in between. CDR1 is SGHRS and CDR2 is YFSETQ in the germline V gene. CDR3 length: 15 amino acids.

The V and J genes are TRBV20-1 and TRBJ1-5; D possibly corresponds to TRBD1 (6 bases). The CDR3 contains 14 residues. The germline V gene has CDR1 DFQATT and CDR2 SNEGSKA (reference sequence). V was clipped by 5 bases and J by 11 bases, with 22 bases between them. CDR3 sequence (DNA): TGCAGTGCTGGGGTCTCACAGGGCGGACAGACCCAGCATTTT. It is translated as CSAGVSQGGQTQHF.

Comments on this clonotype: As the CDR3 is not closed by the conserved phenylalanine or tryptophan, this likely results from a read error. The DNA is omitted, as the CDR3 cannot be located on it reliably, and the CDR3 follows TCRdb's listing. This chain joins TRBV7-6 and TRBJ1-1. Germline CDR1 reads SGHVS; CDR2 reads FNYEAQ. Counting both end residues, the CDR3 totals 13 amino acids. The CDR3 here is CASSADLNTEALL.

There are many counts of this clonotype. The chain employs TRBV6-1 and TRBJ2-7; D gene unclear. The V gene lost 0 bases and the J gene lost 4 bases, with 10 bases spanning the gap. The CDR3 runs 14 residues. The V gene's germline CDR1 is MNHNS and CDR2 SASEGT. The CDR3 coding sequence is TGTGCCAGCAGTGAAGCTACCCGTGGGTACGAGCAGTACTTC. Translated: CASSEATRGYEQYF.

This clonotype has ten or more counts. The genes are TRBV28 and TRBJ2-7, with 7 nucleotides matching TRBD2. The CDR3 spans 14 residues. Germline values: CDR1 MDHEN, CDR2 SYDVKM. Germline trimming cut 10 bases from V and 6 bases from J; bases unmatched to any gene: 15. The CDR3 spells CATFSPPGGGEQYF. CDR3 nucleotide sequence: TGTGCCACCTTCTCCCCGCCCGGCGGGGGCGAGCAGTACTTC.